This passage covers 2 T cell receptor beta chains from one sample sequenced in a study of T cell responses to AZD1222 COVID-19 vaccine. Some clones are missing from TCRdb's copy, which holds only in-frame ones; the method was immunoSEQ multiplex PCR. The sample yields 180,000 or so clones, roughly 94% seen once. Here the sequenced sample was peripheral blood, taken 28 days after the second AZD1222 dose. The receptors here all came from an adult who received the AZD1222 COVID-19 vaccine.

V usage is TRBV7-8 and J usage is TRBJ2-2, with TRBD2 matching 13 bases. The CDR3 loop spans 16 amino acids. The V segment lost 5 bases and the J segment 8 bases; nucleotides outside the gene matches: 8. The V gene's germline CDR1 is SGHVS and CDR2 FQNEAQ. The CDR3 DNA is TGTGCCAGCAGCACTCGGACTAGCGGGAGAGGAGGGGAGCTGTTTTTT. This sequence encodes CASSTRTSGRGGELFF. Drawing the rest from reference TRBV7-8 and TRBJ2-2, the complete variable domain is GAGVSQSPRYKVAKRGQDVALRCDPISGHVSLFWYQQALGQGPEFLTYFQNEAQLDKSGLPSDRFFAERPEGSVSTLKIQRTQQEDSAVYLCASSTRTSGRGGELFFGEGSRLTVL.

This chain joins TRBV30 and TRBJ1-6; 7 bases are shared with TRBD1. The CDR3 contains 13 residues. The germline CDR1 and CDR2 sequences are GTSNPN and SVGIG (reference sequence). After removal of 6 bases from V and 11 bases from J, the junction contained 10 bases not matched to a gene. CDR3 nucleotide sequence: TGTGCCTGCACAGGGGCCCCTGGGACACCCCTCCACTTT. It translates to CACTGAPGTPLHF.